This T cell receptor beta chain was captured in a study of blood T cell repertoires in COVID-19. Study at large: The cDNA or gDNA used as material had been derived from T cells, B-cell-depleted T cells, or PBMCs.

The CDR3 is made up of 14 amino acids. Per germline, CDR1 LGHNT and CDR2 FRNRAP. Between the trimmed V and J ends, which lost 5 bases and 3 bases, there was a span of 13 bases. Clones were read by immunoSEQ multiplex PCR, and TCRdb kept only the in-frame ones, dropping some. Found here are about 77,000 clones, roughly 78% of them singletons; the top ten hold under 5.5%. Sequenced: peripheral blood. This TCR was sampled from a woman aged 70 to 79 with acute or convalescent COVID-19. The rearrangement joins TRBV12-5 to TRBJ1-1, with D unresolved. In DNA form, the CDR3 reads TGTGCTAGTGGTCAATACGGAGATCACACTGAAGCTTTCTTT. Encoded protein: CASGQYGDHTEAFF.